This record concerns one T cell receptor beta chain sequence. The sample originates from a study of PD-L1 blockade in urothelial cancer. Overall study: Blood analysis was done at 3 weeks (second dose) and 6 weeks after treatment began.

The germline CDR1 and CDR2 sequences are SGDLS and YYNGEE. This CDR3 is 15 amino acids long. The V segment lost 4 bases and the J segment 1 base; nucleotides outside the gene matches: 4. Sequenced by immunoSEQ multiplex PCR; TCRdb stores in-frame clones only, minus some. The sample has some 110,000 clones; 80% to 95% are singletons. The sample's time point: peripheral blood 6 weeks after treatment start. The sequence was obtained from a man in his 60s with urothelial cancer. The chain combines TRBV9 with TRBJ1-5; 8 nucleotides align to TRBD1. The sample here was PBMCs, taken around atezolizumab (anti-PD-L1) treatment. CDR3 sequence (DNA): TGTGCCAGCAGCCCACAGGGGGGCAGCAATCAGCCCCAGCATTTT. It translates to CASSPQGGSNQPQHF.